This T cell receptor (beta chain) appears in the sequencing data of a study of identical twins. Study results and caveats: Zero-insertion analyses were open to partial confounding by invariant MAIT and iNKT cells. Compared with unrelated sharing, twin-shared out-of-frame alpha sequences had more low-probability sequences.

Losses at the gene ends were 2 bases for V and 8 bases for J; bases not matched to a gene: 4. CDR3 length: 16 amino acids. Germline CDR1 reads MDHEN; CDR2 reads SYDVKM. This clonotype was recorded a few times. The antigen remains unidentified. Unique molecular identifiers were present on cDNA, and template switching added a universal primer site. TCRdb called the 5' RACE reads again in MiXCR, with one record for every CDR3 protein. The data hold roughly 1,500,000 distinct CDR3 sequences, with more than 30% observed a single time. J is TRBJ2-1 and V is TRBV28; 15 bases are shared with TRBD2. Sample: cord blood. The sequence was obtained from a newborn girl in good health. CDR3 coding DNA: TGTGCCAGCAGTTTAGGACTAGCGGGAGGGCCCGATGAGCAGTTCTTC. The encoded protein is CASSLGLAGGPDEQFF.